This T cell receptor (beta chain) was found in a study of cytomegalovirus exposure and HLA in healthy donors. As for this clone: Its antigen is still unknown.

With 60 Vbeta and 13 Jbeta primers, the PCR was carried out. The method was immunoSEQ multiplex PCR; TCRdb's version includes in-frame clones alone and lacks a portion of them. The sample records over 150,000 clones, roughly two thirds being singletons. Despite likely unrecorded immune exposures, the donors were nominally healthy at the time of sampling. General study results and limits: A prior analysis recorded that most TCR beta V segments were productive about 87% or about 30% of the time. In a later analysis, the majority of CMV-associated beta chains seemingly showed HLA restriction.

The sequenced material came from PBMCs. The clonotype was recovered from a middle-aged woman in good health and CMV-seropositive.

Here the CDR3 DNA reads TGCGCCAGCAGCTTGGTTAGCGGGGGGCGGGATACGCAGTATTTT. It encodes CASSLVSGGRDTQYF. This chain connects TRBV5-1 to TRBJ2-3; 10 positions agree with TRBD2. The germline CDR1 and CDR2 sequences are SGHRS and YFSETQ. Losses at the gene ends were 0 bases for V and 6 bases for J; bases not matched to a gene: 4. The CDR3 spans 15 residues.